The TCR beta chain described here comes from a study of blood T cell repertoires in COVID-19. Study in general: The samples span acute and convalescent COVID-19 from the United States, Italy and Spain.

Participants' own reports of clinical history determined their cohort assignment. Methods used by the authors: Nucleated cell counts were estimated from reference gene primer amplification. Using immunoSEQ multiplex PCR, the repertoire was profiled, and TCRdb retains in-frame clones only, with some absent. V and J calls and clone size are as listed in that table; D and trimming were resolved from the DNA. The table includes 130,000 to 150,000 clones, roughly 84% detected once. Trimming took 7 bases from V and 4 from J, leaving 10 bases between them. The germline gives CDR1 LNHDA, CDR2 SQIVND (reference sequence). The CDR3 is made up of 12 amino acids.

The clonotype comes from a woman between 50 and 59 years old who had been exposed to COVID-19. The sample comprised PBMCs or T cells enriched from blood (not recorded which). The rearrangement links TRBV19 to TRBJ1-2; weak D call: TRBD1 (6 bases). Here the CDR3 reads CASTTGRYGYTF. The CDR3 bases are TGTGCCAGTACGACAGGACGCTATGGCTACACCTTC. The variable domain in full, completed from reference TRBV19 and TRBJ1-2, reads DGGITQSPKYLFRKEGQNVTLSCEQNLNHDAMYWYRQDPGQGLRLIYYSQIVNDFQKGDIAEGYSVSREKKESFPLTVTSAQKNPTAFYLCASTTGRYGYTFGSGTRLTVV.